A selection of T cell receptor beta chains follows, all from one sample in a study of identifying expanded T cells in peripheral blood. The protocol was immunoSEQ multiplex PCR, while the TCRdb copy is restricted to in-frame clones and leaves out a portion. The sample lists roughly 130,000 clones; about 88% were seen once. Sequenced input: blood. Receptor source: a person aged 18 to 75 in good health. CDR3s include the opening cysteine and the closing phenylalanine or tryptophan. A D gene is named only where the DNA matches it firmly. Clone sizes are given selectively: once, few, many, or a class where the clone is expanded.

- | TRBJ2-2 | TRBV5-8 | - | CASAPGRTGELFF | TGTGCCAGCGCCCCAGGGAGGACCGGGGAGCTGTTTTTT
- | TRBJ2-7 | TRBV5-1 | TRBD2 | CASSSGLAGWSEQYF | TGCGCCAGCAGCTCCGGACTAGCGGGCTGGTCCGAGCAGTACTTC
- | TRBJ2-1 | TRBV27 | - | CASSFSGEAYNEQFF | TGTGCCAGCAGTTTCTCAGGGGAGGCATACAATGAGCAGTTCTTC
- | TRBJ2-3 | TRBV7-3 | - | CASSLGLRGTDTQYF | TGTGCCAGCAGCTTAGGGCTACGGGGAACAGATACGCAGTATTTT
- | TRBJ1-3 | TRBV5-4 | TRBD1 | CASGTGGQHSGNTIYF | TGTGCCAGCGGGACTGGGGGACAGCACTCTGGAAACACCATATATTTT
- | TRBJ2-1 | TRBV19 | - | CASRRTAAQSYNEQFF | TGTGCCAGTAGGCGGACGGCGGCCCAATCCTACAATGAGCAGTTCTTC
- | TRBJ1-1 | TRBV28 | - | CASSSITEAFF | TGTGCCAGCAGTTCCATCACTGAAGCTTTCTTT
once | TRBJ1-2 | TRBV25-1 | TRBD1 | CASSASDRDPANYGYTF | TGTGCCAGCAGTGCCTCCGACAGGGATCCAGCTAACTATGGCTACACCTTC
- | TRBJ1-6 | TRBV6-1 | - | CASSEGWGLSLHF | TGTGCCAGCAGTGAAGGGTGGGGGCTAAGCCTCCACTTT
few | TRBJ1-1 | TRBV19 | - | CASSRGLGTEAFF | TGTGCCAGTAGTAGGGGGCTTGGGACTGAAGCTTTCTTT
- | TRBJ1-3 | TRBV6-5 | - | CASSYLRENTIYF | TGTGCCAGCAGTTATCTCCGAGAAAACACCATATATTTT
- | TRBJ1-2 | TRBV5-6 | - | CASSLEGPRGYGYTF | TGTGCCAGCAGCTTGGAGGGACCGAGGGGCTATGGCTACACCTTC
- | TRBJ2-3 | TRBV4-3 | - | CASSQAQAPSTDTQYF | TGCGCCAGCAGCCAAGCCCAGGCCCCTAGCACAGATACGCAGTATTTT
- | TRBJ2-5 | TRBV5-4 | TRBD2 | CASSPLADQETQYF | TGTGCCAGCAGCCCCCTAGCGGACCAAGAGACCCAGTACTTC
few | TRBJ1-2 | TRBV5-4 | - | CASSLDQIYGYTF | TGTGCCAGCAGCTTGGACCAGATCTATGGCTACACCTTC
- | TRBJ2-1 | TRBV5-1 | - | CASSFGGAFRNEQFF | TGCGCCAGCAGCTTTGGGGGGGCCTTTCGCAATGAGCAGTTCTTC
- | TRBJ2-7 | TRBV18 | - | CASSPPQEAYEQYF | TGTGCCAGCTCACCACCACAGGAAGCCTACGAGCAGTACTTC
once | TRBJ1-1 | TRBV5-4 | - | CASSGGGGHTEAFF | TGTGCCAGCAGCGGGGGAGGGGGGCACACTGAAGCTTTCTTT
- | TRBJ2-7 | TRBV28 | TRBD2 | CASSLDLGGRPYEQYF | TGTGCCAGCAGTTTAGATCTCGGCGGGAGGCCCTACGAGCAGTACTTC